This is a list of T cell receptor beta chains from one sample in a study of identical twins. MiXCR, applied by TCRdb to the 5' RACE reads, yields one record per CDR3 protein. The sample has roughly 540,000 distinct CDR3 sequences, 20% to 25% seen once. These data were also reused for a study on T cells expressing NK-cell markers.

The sample taken for sequencing was CD4+ T cells sorted from blood. These receptors originate from a woman younger than 30 in good health. Both conserved end residues are part of each CDR3. The D gene is left open where the match is weak. Some rows mark clone size as missing; the rest say once, few, many or name a class of expanded clone.

CDR3 DNA	CDR3 protein	D gene	J gene	V gene	clone size
TGTGCCAGCAGTGTTGGATCCTACGAGCAGTACTTC	CASSVGSYEQYF	-	TRBJ2-7	TRBV2	-
TGTGCCAGCAGCAGGACAGATCTAGGCTACACCTTC	CASSRTDLGYTF	-	TRBJ1-2	TRBV11-2	-
TGCGCCAGCAGCCAACGGGTAGCGGCTCACAATGAGCAGTTCTTC	CASSQRVAAHNEQFF	-	TRBJ2-1	TRBV4-3	many
TGTGCCAGCAGACCCAGCGGGGTAAACACCGGGGAGCTGTTTTTT	CASRPSGVNTGELFF	TRBD2	TRBJ2-2	TRBV12-3/TRBV12-4	few
TGTGCCAGCAGTGTCGGGACAGACCGACGGACCGGGGAGCTGTTTTTT	CASSVGTDRRTGELFF	TRBD1	TRBJ2-2	TRBV6-1	-
TGCAGTGAGTCGGCAGCCCAGAACACTGAAGCTTTCTTT	CSESAAQNTEAFF	-	TRBJ1-1	TRBV20-1	few
TGCAGTGCTACGAAAGCGTTCCGGGACACAAAGTACTTC	CSATKAFRDTKYF	-	TRBJ2-7	TRBV20-1	many
TGCAGCGGGGGGGACAGGAGCTACGAGCAGTACTTC	CSGGDRSYEQYF	TRBD1	TRBJ2-7	TRBV29-1	-
TGTGCCAGCAGTTCTTCCCGGAAAGAGACCCAGTACTTC	CASSSSRKETQYF	-	TRBJ2-5	TRBV12-3/TRBV12-4	many
TGTGCCAGCAGCCCAGGACAGGGGTTGAACACTGAAGCTTTCTTT	CASSPGQGLNTEAFF	TRBD1	TRBJ1-1	TRBV12-3/TRBV12-4	many
TGTGCCAGCAGTTTAAGGTCAGGCGACGGTGGCTACACCTTC	CASSLRSGDGGYTF	-	TRBJ1-2	TRBV27	-
TGTGCCAGCAGTTTAGACGGGGAGACCCAGTACTTC	CASSLDGETQYF	-	TRBJ2-5	TRBV12-3/TRBV12-4	-
TGCAGCGGGGGTCGCGCCAGGGGTGGAGAGCAGTACTTC	CSGGRARGGEQYF	-	TRBJ2-7	TRBV29-1	many
TGCAGTGCGAGACCAACGCCGGAGACCCAGTACTTC	CSARPTPETQYF	-	TRBJ2-5	TRBV20-1	few
TGTGCCAGCAGAATCCAGCGGGGATCCTACGAGCAGTACTTC	CASRIQRGSYEQYF	TRBD2	TRBJ2-7	TRBV12-3/TRBV12-4	-
TGTGCCAGCAGTCCCGCAGGGACGGGGTTTCGGAATGAGCAGTTCTTC	CASSPAGTGFRNEQFF	-	TRBJ2-1	TRBV21-1	few
TGTGCCAGCAGTGAAGATTTCGGGACTTTCTACGAGCAGTACTTC	CASSEDFGTFYEQYF	-	TRBJ2-7	TRBV2	-
TGTGCCAGCAGCCTTCAGACAGGGGGAGAGACCCAGTACTTC	CASSLQTGGETQYF	TRBD1	TRBJ2-5	TRBV7-8	few
TGTGCCACCAGGGACCAGGGGAATGAGCAGTTCTTC	CATRDQGNEQFF	-	TRBJ2-1	TRBV24-1	-
TGTGCCAGCAGCGTAGGTTCAGGGACTTACGAGCAGTACTTC	CASSVGSGTYEQYF	-	TRBJ2-7	TRBV9	-
TGTGCCAGCAGCGTATTACTAGCGGGTATCTACGAGCAGTACTTC	CASSVLLAGIYEQYF	TRBD2	TRBJ2-7	TRBV5-5	-
TGTGCCAGCAGCCTTCAAGCGGGCCTAACCCAAGAGACCCAGTACTTC	CASSLQAGLTQETQYF	-	TRBJ2-5	TRBV7-2	-
TGTGCCAGCAGCCCTACTGCGGGGGGCACAGATACGCAGTATTTT	CASSPTAGGTDTQYF	TRBD2	TRBJ2-3	TRBV6-1	few
TGTGCCAGCAGAGGCCGGGGCCCCGGGGCTGAAGCTTTCTTT	CASRGRGPGAEAFF	-	TRBJ1-1	TRBV6-1	few
TGTGCCAGCAGTCCGATGGGACGGAGGAGCACAGATACGCAGTATTTT	CASSPMGRRSTDTQYF	-	TRBJ2-3	TRBV12-3/TRBV12-4	few